This TCR beta chain was identified during a study of OX40 agonist ivuxolimab in advanced cancers. Study-wide background: Patients' therapy was ivuxolimab, an antibody that acts as an agonist of OX40 (CD134). Patients in dose escalation had liver, melanoma, kidney or head and neck cancers. Study-wide findings and caveats: There were also nonresponders showing low normalized T-cell clonal expansion.

About this clone itself: Its antigen is currently unknown.

Sequencing was performed with immunoSEQ multiplex PCR; in TCRdb, only in-frame clones are kept and a portion is missing. The sample lists around 70,000 clones, roughly 87% occurring once. Autoimmune disease history or systemic immunosuppression disqualified patients. The CDR3 spans 12 residues. Germline-derived CDR1 and CDR2 are LNHDA and SQIVND (reference sequence). The ends were cut back, 5 bases at V and 5 bases at J, with 9 bases in the middle. J is TRBJ2-5 and V is TRBV19, with a possible D match to TRBD2 (6 bases). The sample in question was CD4+ or CD8+ T cells sorted from blood, obtained in a trial of the OX40 agonist ivuxolimab. The receptor comes from an adult with an advanced solid tumor such as melanoma, head and neck, liver or kidney cancer. The CDR3 loop reads CASSRGYETQYF. The DNA of the CDR3 is TGTGCCAGTAGTCGGGGGTACGAGACCCAGTACTTC.